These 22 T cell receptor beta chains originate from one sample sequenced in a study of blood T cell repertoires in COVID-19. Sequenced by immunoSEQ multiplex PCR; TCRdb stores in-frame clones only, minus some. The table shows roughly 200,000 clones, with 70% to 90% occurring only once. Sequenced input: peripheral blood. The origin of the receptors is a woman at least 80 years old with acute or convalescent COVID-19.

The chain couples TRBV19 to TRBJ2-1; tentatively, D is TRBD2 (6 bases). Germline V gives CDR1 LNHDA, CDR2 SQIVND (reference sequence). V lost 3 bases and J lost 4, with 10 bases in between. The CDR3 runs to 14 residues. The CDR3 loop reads CASSISGTYNEQFF. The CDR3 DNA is TGTGCCAGTAGTATTTCCGGGACTTACAATGAGCAGTTCTTC.

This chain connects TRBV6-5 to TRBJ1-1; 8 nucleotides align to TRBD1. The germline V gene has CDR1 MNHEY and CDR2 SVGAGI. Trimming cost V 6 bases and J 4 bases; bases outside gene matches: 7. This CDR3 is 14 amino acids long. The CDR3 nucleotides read TGTGCCAGCAGGACGACAGGGGCTTCCACTGAAGCTTTCTTT. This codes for CASRTTGASTEAFF.

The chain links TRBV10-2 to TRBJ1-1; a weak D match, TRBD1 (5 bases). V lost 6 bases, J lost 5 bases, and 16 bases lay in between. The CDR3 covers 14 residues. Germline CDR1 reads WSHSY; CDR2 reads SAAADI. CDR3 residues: CASRPGGGRTEAFF. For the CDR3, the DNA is TGCGCCAGCAGGCCCGGGGGAGGTCGGACTGAAGCTTTCTTT.

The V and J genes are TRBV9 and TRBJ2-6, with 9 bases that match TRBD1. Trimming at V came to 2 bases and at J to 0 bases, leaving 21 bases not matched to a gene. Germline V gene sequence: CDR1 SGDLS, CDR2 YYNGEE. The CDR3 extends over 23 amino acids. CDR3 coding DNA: TGTGCCAGCAGCGTCGGACTATTGACAGGGACAGGGAGGGGATCCTCTGGGGCCAACGTCCTGACTTTC. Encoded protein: CASSVGLLTGTGRGSSGANVLTF.

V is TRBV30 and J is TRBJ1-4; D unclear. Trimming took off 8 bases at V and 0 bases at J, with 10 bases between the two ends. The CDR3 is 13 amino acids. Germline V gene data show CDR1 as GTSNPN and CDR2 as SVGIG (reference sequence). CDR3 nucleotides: TGTGCCACAAGACTAGCAACTAATGAAAAACTGTTTTTT. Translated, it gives CATRLATNEKLFF.

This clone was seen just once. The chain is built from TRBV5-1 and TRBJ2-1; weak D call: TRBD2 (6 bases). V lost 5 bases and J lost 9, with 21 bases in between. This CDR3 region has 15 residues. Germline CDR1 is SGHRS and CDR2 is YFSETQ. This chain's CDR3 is CASRNAGGPGLEQFF. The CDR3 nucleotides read TGCGCCAGCAGAAACGCTGGAGGGCCGGGGCTTGAGCAGTTCTTC.

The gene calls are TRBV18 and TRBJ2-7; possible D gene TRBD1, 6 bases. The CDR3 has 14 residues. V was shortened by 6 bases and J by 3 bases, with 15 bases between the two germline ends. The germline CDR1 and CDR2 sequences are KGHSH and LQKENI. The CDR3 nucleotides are TGTGCCAGCTCGCCCGGGACAACATTCTACGAGCAGTACTTC. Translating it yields CASSPGTTFYEQYF.

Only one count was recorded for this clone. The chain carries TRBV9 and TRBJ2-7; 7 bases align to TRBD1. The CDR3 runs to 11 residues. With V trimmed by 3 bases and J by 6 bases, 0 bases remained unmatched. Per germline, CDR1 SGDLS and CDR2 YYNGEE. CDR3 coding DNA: TGTGCCAGCAGCGCAGGGGGCGAGCAGTACTTC. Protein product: CASSAGGEQYF.

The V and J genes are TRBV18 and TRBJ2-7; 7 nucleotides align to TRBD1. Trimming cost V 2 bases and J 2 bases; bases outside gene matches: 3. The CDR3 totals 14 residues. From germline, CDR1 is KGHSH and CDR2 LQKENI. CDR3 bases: TGTGCCAGCTCACCAGGGACAGAAGCCTACGAGCAGTACTTC. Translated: CASSPGTEAYEQYF.

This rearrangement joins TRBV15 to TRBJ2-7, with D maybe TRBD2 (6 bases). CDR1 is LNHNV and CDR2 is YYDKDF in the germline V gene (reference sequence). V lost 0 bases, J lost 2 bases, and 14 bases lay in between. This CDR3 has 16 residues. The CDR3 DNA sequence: TGTGCCACCAGCAGAGAGGGAGGCCCGGGGGCCTACGAGCAGTACTTC. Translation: CATSREGGPGAYEQYF.

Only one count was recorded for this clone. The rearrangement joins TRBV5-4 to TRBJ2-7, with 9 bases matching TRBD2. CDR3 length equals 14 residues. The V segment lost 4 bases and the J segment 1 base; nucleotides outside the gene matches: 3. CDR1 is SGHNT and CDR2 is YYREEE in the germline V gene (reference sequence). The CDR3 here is CASSKTSGSYEQYF. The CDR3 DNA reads TGTGCCAGCAGCAAGACTAGCGGATCCTACGAGCAGTACTTC. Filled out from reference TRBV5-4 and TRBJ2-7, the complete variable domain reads ETGVTQSPTHLIKTRGQQVTLRCSSQSGHNTVSWYQQALGQGPQFIFQYYREEENGRGNFPPRFSGLQFPNYSSELNVNALELDDSALYLCASSKTSGSYEQYFGPGTRLTVT.

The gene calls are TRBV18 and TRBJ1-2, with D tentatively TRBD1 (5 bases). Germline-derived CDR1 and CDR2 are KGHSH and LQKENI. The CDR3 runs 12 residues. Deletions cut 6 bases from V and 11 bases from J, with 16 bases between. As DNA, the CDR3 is TGTGCCAGCTCGCCGGACATTAGCGGTTACACCTTC. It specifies CASSPDISGYTF.

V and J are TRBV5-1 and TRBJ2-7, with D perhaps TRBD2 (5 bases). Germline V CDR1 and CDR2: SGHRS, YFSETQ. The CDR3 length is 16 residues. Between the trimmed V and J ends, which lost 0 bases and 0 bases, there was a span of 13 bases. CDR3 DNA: TGCGCCAGCAGCTTGGGGGCTAGCAAAAACTCCTACGAGCAGTACTTC. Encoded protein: CASSLGASKNSYEQYF. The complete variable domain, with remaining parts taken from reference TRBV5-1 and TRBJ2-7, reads KAGVTQTPRYLIKTRGQQVTLSCSPISGHRSVSWYQQTPGQGLQFLFEYFSETQRNKGNFPGRFSGRQFSNSRSEMNVSTLELGDSALYLCASSLGASKNSYEQYFGPGTRLTVT.

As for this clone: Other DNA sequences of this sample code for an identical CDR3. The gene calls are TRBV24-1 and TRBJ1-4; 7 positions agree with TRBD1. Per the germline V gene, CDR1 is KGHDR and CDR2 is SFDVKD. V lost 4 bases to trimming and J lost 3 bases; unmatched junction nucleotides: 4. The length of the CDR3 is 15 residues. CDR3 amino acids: CATSDTGTANEKLFF. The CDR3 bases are TGTGCCACCAGTGACACCGGGACAGCTAATGAAAAACTGTTTTTT.

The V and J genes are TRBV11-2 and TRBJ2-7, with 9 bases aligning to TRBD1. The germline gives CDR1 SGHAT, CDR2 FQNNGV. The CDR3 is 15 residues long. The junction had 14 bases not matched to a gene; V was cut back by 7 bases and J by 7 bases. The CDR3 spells CASNPQTGTGLEQYF. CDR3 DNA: TGTGCCAGCAACCCTCAAACCGGGACAGGGCTAGAGCAGTACTTC.

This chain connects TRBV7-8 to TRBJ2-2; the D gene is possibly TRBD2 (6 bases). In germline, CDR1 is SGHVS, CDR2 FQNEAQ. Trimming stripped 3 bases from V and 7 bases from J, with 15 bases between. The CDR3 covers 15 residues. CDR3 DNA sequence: TGTGCCAGCAGCTTTATTACTAGCCCCAACGGGGAGCTGTTTTTT. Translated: CASSFITSPNGELFF.

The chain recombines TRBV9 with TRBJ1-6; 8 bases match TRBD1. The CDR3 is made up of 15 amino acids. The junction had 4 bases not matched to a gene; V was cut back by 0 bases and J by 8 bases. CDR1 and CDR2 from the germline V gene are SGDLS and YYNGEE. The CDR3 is CASSVAGGFDSPLHF. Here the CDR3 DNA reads TGTGCCAGCAGCGTAGCAGGGGGCTTTGATTCACCCCTCCACTTT.

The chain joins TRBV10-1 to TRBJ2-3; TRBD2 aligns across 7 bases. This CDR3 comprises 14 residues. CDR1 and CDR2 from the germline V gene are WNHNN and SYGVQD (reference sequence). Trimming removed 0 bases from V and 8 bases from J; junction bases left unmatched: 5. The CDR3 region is CASSESAGAPTQYF. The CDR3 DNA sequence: TGCGCCAGCAGTGAGTCTGCGGGAGCCCCTACGCAGTATTTT.

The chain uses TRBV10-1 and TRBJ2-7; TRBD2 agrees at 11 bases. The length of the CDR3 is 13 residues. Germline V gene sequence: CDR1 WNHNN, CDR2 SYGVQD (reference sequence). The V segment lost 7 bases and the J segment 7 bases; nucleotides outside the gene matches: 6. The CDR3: CASNRGLAEEQYF. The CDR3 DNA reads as TGCGCCAGCAACCGGGGACTAGCGGAGGAGCAGTACTTC.

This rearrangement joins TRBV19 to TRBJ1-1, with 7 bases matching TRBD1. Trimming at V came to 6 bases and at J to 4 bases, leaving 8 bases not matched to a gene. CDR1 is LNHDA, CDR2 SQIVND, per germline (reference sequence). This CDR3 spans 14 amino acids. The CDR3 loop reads CASRVTGASTEAFF. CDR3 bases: TGTGCCAGTAGGGTCACAGGGGCGAGCACTGAAGCTTTCTTT.

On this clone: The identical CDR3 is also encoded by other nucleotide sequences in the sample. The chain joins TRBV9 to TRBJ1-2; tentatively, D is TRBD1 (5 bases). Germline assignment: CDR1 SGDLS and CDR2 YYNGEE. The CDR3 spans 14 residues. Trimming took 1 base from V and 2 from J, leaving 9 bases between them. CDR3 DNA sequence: TGTGCCAGCAGCGTAACAGGTGCGAACTATGGCTACACCTTC. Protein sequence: CASSVTGANYGYTF.

Here the CDR3 reads CASRRGQGAYEQYF. The CDR3 DNA reads as TGTGCCAGCAGACGCGGACAGGGGGCTTACGAGCAGTACTTC. The chain is built from TRBV6-6 and TRBJ2-7, with TRBD1 matching 11 bases. Germline loops: CDR1 MNHNY, CDR2 SVGAGI (reference sequence). The CDR3 is 14 residues long. V shed 6 bases, J shed 4 bases, and the junction held 5 bases outside the gene matches.